What follows are 10 T cell receptor beta chains derived from one specimen sequenced in a study of cytomegalovirus exposure and HLA in healthy donors. The primer mix had 60 Vbeta and 13 Jbeta primers. The data were produced by immunoSEQ multiplex PCR, yet TCRdb's version contains in-frame clones alone and is incomplete. The sample includes approximately 100,000 clones, around three quarters of them seen just once. Sequencing was carried out using PBMCs. These receptors were obtained from a human donor in good health.

The table lists this clone with a few counts. The genes are TRBV10-3 and TRBJ2-1; 9 bases match TRBD1. Germline V gene data show CDR1 as ENHRY and CDR2 as SYGVKD. With 7 bases clipped from V and 6 bases from J, the junction kept 7 bases outside the gene matches. CDR3 size: 14 residues. The DNA for the CDR3 is TGTGCCATCACCGACTTGGGACAGGGCAATGAGCAGTTCTTC. Its protein product is CAITDLGQGNEQFF.

The rearrangement joins TRBV5-4 to TRBJ1-2; 8 nucleotides match TRBD1. CDR1 is SGHNT, CDR2 YYREEE, per germline (reference sequence). V gave up 4 bases and J gave up 4 bases; unmatched junction bases: 3. This CDR3 has 13 residues. CDR3 sequence: CASSAGQGYGYTF. CDR3 bases: TGTGCCAGCAGCGCAGGACAGGGCTATGGCTACACCTTC.

The rearrangement uses TRBV14 and TRBJ1-4, with D possibly matching TRBD1 (6 bases). CDR1 SGHDN and CDR2 FVKESK come from the germline V gene. V was cut by 4 bases and J by 7 bases, with 13 bases left in between. This CDR3 has 14 residues. In nucleotides, the CDR3 is TGTGCCAGCAGCCTGGGGGACATCGGTGAAAAACTGTTTTTT. This translates into CASSLGDIGEKLFF. Variable domain in full (rest from reference TRBV14 and TRBJ1-4): EAGVTQFPSHSVIEKGQTVTLRCDPISGHDNLYWYRRVMGKEIKFLLHFVKESKQDESGMPNNRFLAERTGGTYSTLKVQPAELEDSGVYFCASSLGDIGEKLFFGSGTQLSVL.

This chain joins TRBV6-5 and TRBJ1-2, with 9 positions matching TRBD1. V shed 4 bases, J shed 4 bases, and the junction held 4 bases outside the gene matches. The CDR3 has 14 amino acids. Looked up from germline, CDR1 is MNHEY and CDR2 is SVGAGI. The CDR3 sequence: CASSSGTGSYGYTF. CDR3 nucleotide sequence: TGTGCCAGCAGTTCCGGGACAGGGAGCTATGGCTACACCTTC.

CDR3 amino acids: CASSESLGTGNTIYF. The DNA of the CDR3 is TGTGCCAGCAGTGAATCCTTGGGCACTGGAAACACCATATATTTT. This chain connects TRBV25-1 to TRBJ1-3, with D unresolved. Germline V gene data show CDR1 as MGHDK and CDR2 as SYGVNS. Trimming took 1 base from V and 2 from J, leaving 9 bases between them. The CDR3 covers 15 residues.

V is TRBV10-3 and J is TRBJ1-1, with 10 bases lining up with TRBD1. V lost 11 bases, J lost 6 bases, and 15 bases stayed unmatched. The CDR3 has 15 amino acids. Germline CDR1 ENHRY, CDR2 SYGVKD. The CDR3 region has the DNA TGTGCCTCACAGCCCCAGGGACAGGGGATACCTGAAGCTTTCTTT. Amino acid sequence: CASQPQGQGIPEAFF.

This chain uses TRBV27 with TRBJ1-4, with TRBD1 matching 8 bases. Germline-derived CDR1 and CDR2 are MNHEY and SMNVEV (reference sequence). This CDR3 has 18 amino acids. V was clipped by 3 bases and J by 0 bases; unmatched bases: 9. This CDR3 reads CASSFGGQGATTNEKLFF. CDR3 nucleotides: TGTGCCAGCAGTTTTGGTGGCCAGGGGGCAACAACTAATGAAAAACTGTTTTTT.

V gene TRBV25-1 combines with J gene TRBJ2-7, with 8 bases identical to TRBD1. Unmatched junction bases numbered 9, after V lost 6 bases and J lost 5 bases. CDR3 length equals 14 residues. Germline CDR1 reads MGHDK; CDR2 reads SYGVNS. In DNA, the CDR3 is TGTGCCAGCAGCCGAGGTCAGGGGGCCCACGAGCAGTACTTC. As protein: CASSRGQGAHEQYF.

This CDR3 reads CASSTRLAGGTVEQYF. In nucleotides, the CDR3 is TGTGCCAGCAGCACCCGACTAGCGGGAGGGACGGTTGAGCAGTACTTC. The chain carries TRBV7-2 and TRBJ2-7, with TRBD2 matching over 14 bases. The CDR3 has 16 residues. Germline trimming cut 5 bases from V and 7 bases from J; bases unmatched to any gene: 10. Germline V lookup: CDR1 SGHTA, CDR2 FQGNSA.

The V and J genes are TRBV28 and TRBJ1-5; weak D call: TRBD1 (6 bases). Trimming removed 7 bases from V and 1 base from J, with 14 bases in between. CDR1 and CDR2 from the germline V gene are MDHEN and SYDVKM. The CDR3 sequence is 15 residues long. CDR3 amino acids: CASTPDRPSNQPQHF. CDR3 DNA: TGTGCCAGCACCCCCGACAGGCCCAGCAATCAGCCCCAGCATTTT.